This T cell receptor beta chain derives from a study of CD8+ T cells in alopecia areata. Study at large: At a dose of 5 to 10 mg twice daily, oral tofacitinib was given to treated patients.

Comment on this clone: Its target is not known.

Once RNA had been extracted, it was reverse transcribed into cDNA to act as the sequencing template. Here immunoSEQ multiplex PCR was the method, and the copy in TCRdb shows in-frame clones only, minus some. The table records around 190,000 clones, around 60% of them present only once. Treatment in this sample: oral pan-JAK inhibitor, 5-10 mg twice daily. The V segment lost 5 bases and the J segment 4 bases; nucleotides outside the gene matches: 10. CDR1 MNHNY and CDR2 SVGAGI come from the germline V gene (reference sequence). The CDR3 contains 15 residues. General study points: Compared with normal scalp, lesional scalp had higher clonality and more expanded CD8+ clones.

This clonotype was sampled from a human donor with alopecia areata. The chain carries TRBV6-6 and TRBJ1-2, with TRBD1 identical over 7 bases. Sample: CD4+ T cells sorted from blood, taken at week 49, from a patient treated with tofacitinib. CDR3 residues: CASSAGGGPVYGYTF. DNA for the CDR3: TGTGCCAGCAGTGCCGGAGGGGGCCCTGTCTATGGCTACACCTTC.